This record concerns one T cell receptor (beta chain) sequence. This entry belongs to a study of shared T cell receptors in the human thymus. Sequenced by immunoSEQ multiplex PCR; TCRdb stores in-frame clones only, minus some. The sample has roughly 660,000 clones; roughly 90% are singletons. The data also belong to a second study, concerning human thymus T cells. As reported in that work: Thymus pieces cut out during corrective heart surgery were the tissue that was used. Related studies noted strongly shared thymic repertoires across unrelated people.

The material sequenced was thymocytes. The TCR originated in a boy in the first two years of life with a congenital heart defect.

CDR3 coding DNA: TGCGCCAGCAGTCGGCGGGGAAGCACCTACGAGCAGTACTTC. Translating it yields CASSRRGSTYEQYF. This chain uses TRBV23-1 with TRBJ2-7; D possibly corresponds to TRBD2 (6 bases). TRBV23-1 is an ORF, and what it does is uncertain. This CDR3 comprises 14 residues. V lost 4 bases, J lost 2 bases, and 12 bases lay in between.